The rows below give T cell receptor beta chains drawn from one sample of a study of beta chain features in type 1 diabetes. Sequencing was performed with immunoSEQ multiplex PCR; in TCRdb, only in-frame clones are kept and a portion is missing. This table holds hundreds of thousands of clones, roughly 15% found once. Sequencing used central memory CD4+ T cells from blood. The receptors originated from a man aged 25-40 years in good health. Each CDR3 is given with its conserved first and last residue. Each record gives: V gene, J gene, D gene, clone size, CDR3 protein, CDR3 DNA. D genes are given only for firm matches. Clone size is not always given. Where it is, it says once, few, many or a class for expanded clones.

V gene: TRBV5-4; J gene: TRBJ2-3; D gene: NA; clone size: few; CDR3 protein: CASSPWGVGEPCTDTQYF; CDR3 DNA: TGTGCCAGCAGCCCCTGGGGGGTCGGGGAGCCCTGCACAGATACGCAGTATTTT
V gene: TRBV4-2; J gene: TRBJ1-5; D gene: NA; clone size: few; CDR3 protein: CASSQDTEGGQPQHF; CDR3 DNA: TGTGCCAGCAGCCAAGATACTGAGGGGGGCCAGCCCCAGCATTTT
V gene: TRBV18; J gene: TRBJ2-2; D gene: NA; clone size: many; CDR3 protein: CASSRSSAGANTGELFF; CDR3 DNA: TGTGCCAGCTCACGTTCGTCGGCGGGGGCTAACACCGGGGAGCTGTTTTTT
V gene: TRBV9; J gene: TRBJ1-6; D gene: NA; clone size: NA; CDR3 protein: CASSVTGSPPLHF; CDR3 DNA: TGTGCCAGCAGCGTTACAGGGAGTCCACCCCTCCACTTT
V gene: TRBV30; J gene: TRBJ1-5; D gene: TRBD1; clone size: NA; CDR3 protein: CAWKTGGMGQPQHF; CDR3 DNA: TGTGCCTGGAAGACAGGGGGGATGGGTCAGCCCCAGCATTTT
V gene: TRBV10-2; J gene: TRBJ1-1; D gene: TRBD1; clone size: many; CDR3 protein: CASSLQTGPTEAFF; CDR3 DNA: TGCGCCAGCAGCCTCCAGACAGGGCCCACTGAAGCTTTCTTT
V gene: TRBV5-1; J gene: TRBJ2-3; D gene: TRBD2; clone size: few; CDR3 protein: CASSLAAGGLFRDTQYF; CDR3 DNA: TGCGCCAGCAGCTTGGCTGCGGGGGGGCTTTTTAGGGATACGCAGTATTTT
V gene: TRBV6-5; J gene: TRBJ2-4; D gene: NA; clone size: many; CDR3 protein: CASSKNTGPKNIQYF; CDR3 DNA: TGTGCCAGCAGCAAAAACACAGGGCCCAAAAACATTCAGTACTTC
V gene: TRBV27; J gene: TRBJ2-5; D gene: TRBD1; clone size: few; CDR3 protein: CASSSGTGGVETQYF; CDR3 DNA: TGTGCCAGCAGTTCGGGGACAGGGGGGGTAGAGACCCAGTACTTC
V gene: TRBV28; J gene: TRBJ2-1; D gene: TRBD2; clone size: few; CDR3 protein: CASSGGLAGSNEQFF; CDR3 DNA: TGTGCCAGCAGTGGGGGACTAGCAGGTTCCAATGAGCAGTTCTTC
V gene: TRBV7-2; J gene: TRBJ2-5; D gene: TRBD2; clone size: NA; CDR3 protein: CASRPSPGGPGETQYF; CDR3 DNA: TGTGCCAGCAGGCCCTCTCCGGGAGGGCCGGGGGAGACCCAGTACTTC
V gene: TRBV7-2; J gene: TRBJ2-3; D gene: TRBD2; clone size: few; CDR3 protein: CASRVGGGGTSTDTQYF; CDR3 DNA: TGTGCCAGCAGGGTGGGAGGCGGGGGGACGAGCACAGATACGCAGTATTTT
V gene: TRBV4-1; J gene: TRBJ1-2; D gene: NA; clone size: NA; CDR3 protein: CASSHDKTDYYGYTF; CDR3 DNA: TGCGCCAGCAGCCATGATAAGACAGACTACTATGGCTACACCTTC
V gene: TRBV11-3; J gene: TRBJ2-3; D gene: TRBD2; clone size: few; CDR3 protein: CASSLGSGRFTDTQYF; CDR3 DNA: TGTGCCAGCAGCTTAGGTAGCGGGAGATTCACAGATACGCAGTATTTT
V gene: TRBV6-6; J gene: TRBJ1-1; D gene: NA; clone size: NA; CDR3 protein: CASSGTVNTEAFF; CDR3 DNA: TGTGCCAGCAGCGGAACAGTGAACACTGAAGCTTTCTTT
V gene: TRBV5-4; J gene: TRBJ2-5; D gene: NA; clone size: NA; CDR3 protein: CASSPARGTETQYF; CDR3 DNA: TGTGCCAGCAGCCCCGCCAGGGGAACAGAGACCCAGTACTTC
V gene: TRBV11-1; J gene: TRBJ1-2; D gene: NA; clone size: NA; CDR3 protein: CASSLGRGDYTF; CDR3 DNA: TGTGCCAGCAGCTTAGGCAGGGGCGACTACACCTTC
V gene: TRBV28; J gene: TRBJ2-1; D gene: TRBD2; clone size: many; CDR3 protein: CASSLPLAGVSGWFF; CDR3 DNA: TGTGCCAGCAGTTTACCGCTAGCGGGGGTTTCGGGTTGGTTCTTC
V gene: TRBV6-5; J gene: TRBJ1-4; D gene: NA; clone size: NA; CDR3 protein: CASRRDEKLFF; CDR3 DNA: TGTGCCAGCAGAAGAGATGAAAAACTGTTTTTT
V gene: TRBV28; J gene: TRBJ1-1; D gene: NA; clone size: many; CDR3 protein: CASAAIRAFF; CDR3 DNA: TGTGCCAGCGCCGCAATTCGCGCTTTCTTT
V gene: TRBV5-4; J gene: TRBJ2-3; D gene: TRBD2; clone size: NA; CDR3 protein: CASSDRLAGNTDTQYF; CDR3 DNA: TGTGCCAGCAGCGATCGACTAGCGGGCAACACAGATACGCAGTATTTT
V gene: TRBV5-1; J gene: TRBJ2-3; D gene: TRBD2; clone size: NA; CDR3 protein: CASSLEGRGRDTQYF; CDR3 DNA: TGCGCCAGCAGCTTGGAGGGGAGGGGAAGGGATACGCAGTATTTT
V gene: TRBV7-8; J gene: TRBJ1-4; D gene: NA; clone size: NA; CDR3 protein: CASSLVWGNEKLFF; CDR3 DNA: TGTGCCAGCAGCTTAGTCTGGGGCAATGAAAAACTGTTTTTT
V gene: TRBV15; J gene: TRBJ2-2; D gene: TRBD2; clone size: NA; CDR3 protein: CATTRGAQAGELFF; CDR3 DNA: TGTGCCACCACGCGGGGGGCGCAAGCCGGGGAGCTGTTTTTT
V gene: TRBV6-1; J gene: TRBJ2-4; D gene: NA; clone size: few; CDR3 protein: CASSEPHRAGGQNIQYF; CDR3 DNA: TGTGCCAGCAGTGAGCCCCATAGGGCAGGGGGGCAAAACATTCAGTACTTC
V gene: TRBV7-9; J gene: TRBJ1-1; D gene: NA; clone size: many; CDR3 protein: CASSGTEAFF; CDR3 DNA: TGTGCCAGCAGTGGCACTGAAGCTTTCTTT